The clone carrying this T cell receptor beta chain was seen repeatedly, ten times or more. The antigen is not known. The length of the CDR3 is 17 residues. V was trimmed by 2 bases and J by 4 bases, leaving 20 bases between them. Germline CDR1 reads MNHEY; CDR2 reads SMNVEV (reference sequence). These data originate in a study of T-cell reconstitution after alpha-beta-depleted transplantation in children. Study observations and caveats: Diversity of TCRbeta at day 60 was high in some patients, arising from surviving recipient T cells and thymic progenitors. T-cell counts and diversity at one year following transplant were attributed mainly to newly produced T cells. Roughly two months post-transplant, alpha-beta T cells reportedly originated from several hundred graft clones that had expanded.

Preparation of the TCRbeta library used unique molecular identifiers. From the PCR reads, TCRdb called clonotypes with MiXCR, one entry per CDR3 protein. The sample includes 95,000 to 150,000 distinct CDR3 sequences, roughly 23% seen only once; the top ten take roughly a tenth. The source of this sequence is a male patient aged 2 to 9 who had a stem cell transplant for chronic granulomatous disease, so the T cells may come from the graft donor. The material was PBMCs, mostly from graft donor cells, obtained 180 days after TCRalphabeta/CD19-depleted stem cell transplant. The chain joins TRBV27 to TRBJ1-1; the D gene is possibly TRBD1 (5 bases). The CDR3 is CASSLGSAGPGLTEAFF. The CDR3 bases are TGTGCCAGCAGTTTAGGTTCGGCAGGACCGGGACTCACTGAAGCTTTCTTT.